The rows below give T cell receptor beta chains drawn from one sample of a study of OX40 agonist ivuxolimab in advanced cancers. Clones were read by immunoSEQ multiplex PCR, and TCRdb kept only the in-frame ones, dropping some. The table records 35,000 to 40,000 clones, 65% to 80% of them present only once. Sequences were derived from CD4+ or CD8+ T cells sorted from blood, sampled in a trial of the OX40 agonist ivuxolimab. These receptors were obtained from an adult with an advanced solid tumor such as melanoma, head and neck, liver or kidney cancer. The CDR3 runs from the conserved cysteine through the conserved F or W. The D gene is left open where the match is weak. Expanded clones are given a class, and other clones once, few, many or no size at all.

cdr3_aa: CASMKTPGPLETQYF
cdr3_nt: TGCGCCAGCATGAAGACCCCCGGCCCGTTGGAGACCCAGTACTTC
v_call: TRBV5-1
d_call: -
clone_size: -
cdr3_length: 15
j_call: TRBJ2-5

cdr3_aa: CASSINRGTQYF
cdr3_nt: TGTGCCAGCAGCATAAACAGGGGTACGCAGTATTTT
v_call: TRBV7-3
d_call: TRBD1
clone_size: -
cdr3_length: 12
j_call: TRBJ2-3

cdr3_aa: CASSRDRGPTYEQYF
cdr3_nt: TGTGCCAGCAGCAGGGACAGGGGACCTACCTACGAGCAGTACTTC
v_call: TRBV7-2
d_call: TRBD1
clone_size: -
cdr3_length: 15
j_call: TRBJ2-7

cdr3_aa: CASSVAADNEKLFF
cdr3_nt: TGTGCCAGCAGCGTAGCCGCAGACAATGAAAAACTGTTTTTT
v_call: TRBV9
d_call: -
clone_size: -
cdr3_length: 14
j_call: TRBJ1-4

cdr3_aa: CASSPGINYEQYF
cdr3_nt: TGTGCCAGCAGCCCCGGGATCAACTACGAGCAGTACTTC
v_call: TRBV5-6
d_call: -
clone_size: -
cdr3_length: 13
j_call: TRBJ2-7

cdr3_aa: CASSGATDTEAFF
cdr3_nt: TGTGCCAGCAGTGGGGCGACCGACACTGAAGCTTTCTTT
v_call: TRBV2
d_call: -
clone_size: -
cdr3_length: 13
j_call: TRBJ1-1

cdr3_aa: CASSRAGGSRGETQYF
cdr3_nt: TGCGCCAGCAGCCGAGCGGGAGGTAGCAGAGGGGAGACCCAGTACTTC
v_call: TRBV4-1
d_call: TRBD2
clone_size: -
cdr3_length: 16
j_call: TRBJ2-5

cdr3_aa: CASSPDRASASGNTIYF
cdr3_nt: TGTGCCAGCTCACCGGACAGGGCTTCAGCCTCTGGAAACACCATATATTTT
v_call: TRBV18
d_call: TRBD1
clone_size: -
cdr3_length: 17
j_call: TRBJ1-3

cdr3_aa: CASSLELADTQYF
cdr3_nt: TGTGCCAGCAGTCTCGAATTGGCGGATACGCAGTATTTT
v_call: TRBV6-5
d_call: -
clone_size: -
cdr3_length: 13
j_call: TRBJ2-3

cdr3_aa: CASSSRLAGASGETQYF
cdr3_nt: TGCGCCAGCAGCTCTCGACTAGCGGGGGCCTCAGGGGAGACCCAGTACTTC
v_call: TRBV4-1
d_call: TRBD2
clone_size: once
cdr3_length: 17
j_call: TRBJ2-5

cdr3_aa: CASSLRFGGSMNTEAFF
cdr3_nt: TGCGCCAGCAGCTTGCGGTTCGGGGGGTCTATGAACACTGAAGCTTTCTTT
v_call: TRBV5-1
d_call: -
clone_size: -
cdr3_length: 17
j_call: TRBJ1-1

cdr3_aa: CASSLQGKNYGYTF
cdr3_nt: TGTGCCAGCAGCTTACAGGGGAAGAACTATGGCTACACCTTC
v_call: TRBV7-8
d_call: -
clone_size: -
cdr3_length: 14
j_call: TRBJ1-2

cdr3_aa: CASSFVSDRLFNSPLHF
cdr3_nt: TGTGCCAGCAGCTTTGTCTCGGACAGACTCTTTAATTCACCCCTCCACTTT
v_call: TRBV7-2
d_call: -
clone_size: once
cdr3_length: 17
j_call: TRBJ1-6

cdr3_aa: CASSLRQGSTEAFF
cdr3_nt: TGTGCCAGCAGCTTAAGGCAGGGCTCCACTGAAGCTTTCTTT
v_call: TRBV7-3
d_call: -
clone_size: -
cdr3_length: 14
j_call: TRBJ1-1

cdr3_aa: CASSPHEMGRVYEQYF
cdr3_nt: TGCGCCAGCAGCCCCCACGAGATGGGCCGGGTCTACGAGCAGTACTTC
v_call: TRBV5-1
d_call: -
clone_size: -
cdr3_length: 16
j_call: TRBJ2-7

cdr3_aa: CASSLEGPFYEQYF
cdr3_nt: TGTGCCAGCAGCTTAGAAGGGCCCTTCTACGAGCAGTACTTC
v_call: TRBV7-8
d_call: -
clone_size: -
cdr3_length: 14
j_call: TRBJ2-7

cdr3_aa: CASSLSRGSEQYF
cdr3_nt: TGTGCCAGCAGCTTATCCAGAGGTAGCGAGCAGTACTTC
v_call: TRBV7-3
d_call: -
clone_size: -
cdr3_length: 13
j_call: TRBJ2-7

cdr3_aa: CASIRSQNRLAGGLRTDTQYF
cdr3_nt: TGTGCCAGTATCCGTTCCCAGAATCGACTAGCGGGGGGCCTACGCACAGATACGCAGTATTTT
v_call: TRBV19
d_call: TRBD2
clone_size: -
cdr3_length: 21
j_call: TRBJ2-3

cdr3_aa: CASAGTGGVYSNQPQHF
cdr3_nt: TGTGCCAGCGCCGGGACAGGGGGTGTCTATAGCAATCAGCCCCAGCATTTT
v_call: TRBV2
d_call: TRBD1
clone_size: -
cdr3_length: 17
j_call: TRBJ1-5

cdr3_aa: CASNSGGSYNEQFF
cdr3_nt: TGTGCCAGTAATAGCGGGGGCAGCTACAATGAGCAGTTCTTC
v_call: TRBV19
d_call: TRBD2
clone_size: -
cdr3_length: 14
j_call: TRBJ2-1

cdr3_aa: CATSRGGALETQYF
cdr3_nt: TGTGCCACCAGCAGAGGAGGGGCCTTGGAGACCCAGTACTTC
v_call: TRBV15
d_call: -
clone_size: -
cdr3_length: 14
j_call: TRBJ2-5

cdr3_aa: CASTLPLNTEAFF
cdr3_nt: TGTGCCAGCACCCTGCCATTGAACACTGAAGCTTTCTTT
v_call: TRBV28
d_call: -
clone_size: -
cdr3_length: 13
j_call: TRBJ1-1

cdr3_aa: CASSLSTDTQYF
cdr3_nt: TGTGCCAGCAGCCTTAGCACAGATACGCAGTATTTT
v_call: TRBV7-9
d_call: -
clone_size: few
cdr3_length: 12
j_call: TRBJ2-3

cdr3_aa: CASSPLPGQGPYEQYF
cdr3_nt: TGTGCCAGCAGCCCCCTTCCGGGCCAGGGCCCCTACGAGCAGTACTTC
v_call: TRBV7-6
d_call: -
clone_size: -
cdr3_length: 16
j_call: TRBJ2-7

cdr3_aa: CASSLASGGYEQYF
cdr3_nt: TGCGCCAGCAGCTTGGCTAGCGGGGGATACGAGCAGTACTTC
v_call: TRBV5-1
d_call: TRBD2
clone_size: -
cdr3_length: 14
j_call: TRBJ2-7

cdr3_aa: CASSLGTGASTDTQYF
cdr3_nt: TGTGCCAGCAGCCTCGGGACAGGGGCCAGCACAGATACGCAGTATTTT
v_call: TRBV7-3
d_call: TRBD1
clone_size: -
cdr3_length: 16
j_call: TRBJ2-3

cdr3_aa: CASSWGSNQPQHF
cdr3_nt: TGTGCCAGTAGTTGGGGAAGCAATCAGCCCCAGCATTTT
v_call: TRBV19
d_call: -
clone_size: -
cdr3_length: 13
j_call: TRBJ1-5